The present T cell receptor (beta chain) was sequenced within a study of T cells in Graves' hyperthyroidism and ophthalmopathy. Researchers took RNA transcripts and amplified the TCR beta CDR3 regions from them. An initial round of RT-PCR targeting the TCR CDR3 relied on the HTBI primer set. TCRdb ran MiXCR on the multiplex PCR reads and lists one entry per CDR3 protein. The table lists hundreds of thousands of distinct CDR3 sequences, about 17% of them singletons. Germline CDR1 is MNHNS and CDR2 is SASEGT. CDR3 length: 15 residues. V lost 2 bases to trimming and J lost 4 bases; unmatched junction nucleotides: 7.

The sample consisted of blood. This rearrangement joins TRBV6-1 to TRBJ2-5; TRBD2 aligns across 7 bases. This TCR came from a woman under 40 with Graves' hyperthyroidism. Here the CDR3 reads CASSEQPGGIETQYF. As DNA, the CDR3 is TGTGCCAGCAGTGAACAACCGGGGGGAATAGAGACCCAGTACTTC.